This TCR beta chain derives from a study of cytomegalovirus exposure and HLA in healthy donors. The PCR used 60 Vbeta and 13 Jbeta primers. The assay was immunoSEQ multiplex PCR, and TCRdb's table has in-frame clones only and misses some. This table has some 92,000 clones, about four fifths appearing once. Study-wide points: The study listed 164 cytomegalovirus-associated TCR beta chains. Later, an analysis found that common viral pathogens appeared to be linked with several of the most significant clusters. A later analysis reportedly found that, within productive TCRs, an Asian-associated ancestry cluster had fewer N-insertions than the mean observed across the roughly 700 donors. Reported results showed that the classifier diagnosed cytomegalovirus status with high specificity and sensitivity.

On this clone: Its antigen is still unknown. An end of the junction differs from the germline gene, which may be a read error.

The origin of this receptor is a man younger than 30 in good health and CMV-seropositive. Specimen: PBMCs.

The CDR3 DNA reads TGTGCCAGCAGCCCCGGCGGGGTTGAGTCCCTCTTC. Protein sequence: CASSPGGVESLF. This rearrangement joins TRBV7-9 to TRBJ1-2; D call uncertain. This CDR3 comprises 12 residues. CDR1 SEHNR and CDR2 FQNEAQ come from the germline V gene (reference sequence).